Given below is one T cell receptor beta chain in context. This sample was included in a study of blood T cell repertoires in COVID-19. Study-level background: Donors in the United States, Italy and Spain gave samples during acute or convalescent COVID-19.

Assay: immunoSEQ multiplex PCR; the TCRdb copy retains only in-frame clones and omits some. Of 300,000 to 500,000 clones listed, over 75% are singletons. The CDR3 runs to 14 residues. Per germline, CDR1 SGHRS and CDR2 YFSETQ. The V gene lost 1 base and the J gene lost 6 bases, with 10 bases spanning the gap. This receptor was identified in a woman aged 40 to 50 with acute COVID-19. Material: PBMCs or T cells enriched from blood (not recorded which). The chain links TRBV5-1 to TRBJ2-2; maybe TRBD1 (6 bases). CDR3 sequence reads: CASSLLGAPGELFF. CDR3 in DNA: TGCGCCAGCAGCTTGCTGGGGGCGCCCGGGGAGCTGTTTTTT.